This T cell receptor (beta chain) was captured in a study of cytomegalovirus exposure and HLA in healthy donors. Study-wide context: Genotyping of roughly 400 donors showed that about 84% belonged to the Caucasian-associated ancestry cluster.

Trimming removed 0 bases at V and 6 bases at J, with 10 bases between. Germline assignment: CDR1 SGHRS and CDR2 YFSETQ. The CDR3 runs to 13 residues. PCR amplification relied on 60 Vbeta primers (plus 13 Jbeta primers). Repertoires were generated with immunoSEQ multiplex PCR, while TCRdb's copy carries only in-frame clones and drops some. The profile shows 80,000 to 100,000 clones, about 77% of them singletons. Sequencing input: PBMCs. This TCR was sampled from a man between 35 and 55 years old in good health and CMV-seronegative. V usage is TRBV5-1 and J usage is TRBJ2-7; D gene ambiguous. CDR3 sequence: CASSLASPSEQYF. CDR3 bases: TGCGCCAGCAGCTTGGCGAGTCCGAGCGAGCAGTACTTC.